Presented here are 2 T cell receptor beta chains from one specimen sequenced in a study of identical twins. TCRdb reprocessed the 5' RACE reads with MiXCR, giving one entry per CDR3 protein. The sample shows some 1,600,000 distinct CDR3 sequences, under 35% of them seen only once. The source material was cord blood. The receptors here all came from a newborn girl in good health.

This chain links TRBV20-1 with TRBJ1-4; tentatively, D is TRBD1 (5 bases). Looked up from germline, CDR1 is DFQATT and CDR2 is SNEGSKA (reference sequence). The V end lost 2 bases, the J end lost 0 bases, and 13 bases lay between the germline ends. The length of the CDR3 is 16 residues. The CDR3 sequence is CSARRAGSATNEKLFF. The CDR3 DNA follows: TGCAGTGCTAGAAGGGCAGGGTCTGCAACTAATGAAAAACTGTTTTTT.

This clonotype was observed many times. This sequence joins TRBV10-3 and TRBJ1-2; no reliable D call. Germline assignment: CDR1 ENHRY and CDR2 SYGVKD. There are 16 residues in the CDR3. Trimming shortened V by 0 bases and J by 3 bases, and 14 bases separated the two germline ends. In DNA form, the CDR3 reads TGTGCCATCAGTGAGTCATCCCAGAAGAAGGACTATGGCTACACCTTC. This encodes CAISESSQKKDYGYTF.